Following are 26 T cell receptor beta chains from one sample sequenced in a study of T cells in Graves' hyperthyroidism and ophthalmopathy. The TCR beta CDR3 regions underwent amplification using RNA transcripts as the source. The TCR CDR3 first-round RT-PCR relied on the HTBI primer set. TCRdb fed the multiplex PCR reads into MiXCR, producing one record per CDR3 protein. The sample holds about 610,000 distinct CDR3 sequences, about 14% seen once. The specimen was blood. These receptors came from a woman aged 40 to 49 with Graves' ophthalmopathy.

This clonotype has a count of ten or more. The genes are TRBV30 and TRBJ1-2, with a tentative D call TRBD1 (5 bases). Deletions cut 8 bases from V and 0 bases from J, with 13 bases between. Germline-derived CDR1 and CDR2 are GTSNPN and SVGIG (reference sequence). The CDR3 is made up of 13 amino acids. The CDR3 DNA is TGTGCCCAAACCGGGGGAGCTAACTATGGCTACACCTTC. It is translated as CAQTGGANYGYTF. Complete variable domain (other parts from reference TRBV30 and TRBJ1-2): SQTIHQWPATLVQPVGSPLSLECTVEGTSNPNLYWYRQAAGRGLQLLFYSVGIGQISSEVPQNLSASRPQDRQFILSSKKLLLSDSGFYLCAQTGGANYGYTFGSGTRLTVV.

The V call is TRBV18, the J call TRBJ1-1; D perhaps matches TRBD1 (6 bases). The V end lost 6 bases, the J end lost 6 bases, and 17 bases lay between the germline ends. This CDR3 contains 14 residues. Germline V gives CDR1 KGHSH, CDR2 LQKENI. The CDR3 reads CASSRGAGAPEAFF. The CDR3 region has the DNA TGTGCCAGCTCCCGGGGGGCAGGGGCCCCTGAAGCTTTCTTT.

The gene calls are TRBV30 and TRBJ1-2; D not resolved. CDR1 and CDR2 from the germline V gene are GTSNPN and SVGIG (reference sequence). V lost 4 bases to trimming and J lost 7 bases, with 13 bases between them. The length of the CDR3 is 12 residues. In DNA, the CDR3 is TGTGCCTGGAAAACGGGGTTGGCTGGCTACACCTTC. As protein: CAWKTGLAGYTF.

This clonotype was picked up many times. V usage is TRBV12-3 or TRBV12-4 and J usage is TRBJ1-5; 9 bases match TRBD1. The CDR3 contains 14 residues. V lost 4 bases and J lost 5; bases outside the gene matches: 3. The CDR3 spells CASSSGQGDQPQHF. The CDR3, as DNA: TGTGCCAGCAGTTCGGGACAGGGCGATCAGCCCCAGCATTTT.

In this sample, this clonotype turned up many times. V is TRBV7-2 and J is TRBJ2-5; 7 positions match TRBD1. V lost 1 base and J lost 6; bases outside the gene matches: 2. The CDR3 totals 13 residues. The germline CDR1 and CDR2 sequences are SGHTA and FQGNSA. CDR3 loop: CASSLDRGQTQYF. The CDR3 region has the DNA TGTGCCAGCAGCTTAGACAGGGGTCAGACCCAGTACTTC.

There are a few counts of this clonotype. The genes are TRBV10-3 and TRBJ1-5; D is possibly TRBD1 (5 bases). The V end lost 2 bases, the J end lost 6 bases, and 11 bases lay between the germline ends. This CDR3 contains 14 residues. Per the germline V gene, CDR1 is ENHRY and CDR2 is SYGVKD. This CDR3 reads CAISERIGGQPQHF. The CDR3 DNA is TGTGCCATCAGTGAGAGGATTGGGGGTCAGCCCCAGCATTTT.

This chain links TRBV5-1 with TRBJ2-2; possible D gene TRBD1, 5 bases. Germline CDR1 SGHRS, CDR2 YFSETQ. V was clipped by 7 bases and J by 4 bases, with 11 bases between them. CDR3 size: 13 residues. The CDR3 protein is CASHQGVTGELFF. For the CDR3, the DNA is TGCGCCAGCCACCAAGGGGTCACCGGGGAGCTGTTTTTT.

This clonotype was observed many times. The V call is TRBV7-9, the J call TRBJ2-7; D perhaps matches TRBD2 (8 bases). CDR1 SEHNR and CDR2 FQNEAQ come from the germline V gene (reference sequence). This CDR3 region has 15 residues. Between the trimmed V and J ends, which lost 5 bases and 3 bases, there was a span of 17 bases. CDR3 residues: CASSPREGAGYEQYF. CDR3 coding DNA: TGTGCCAGCAGCCCCCGGGAGGGGGCAGGCTACGAGCAGTACTTC. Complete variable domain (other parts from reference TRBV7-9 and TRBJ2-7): DTGVSQNPRHKITKRGQNVTFRCDPISEHNRLYWYRQTLGQGPEFLTYFQNEAQLEKSRLLSDRFSAERPKGSFSTLEIQRTEQGDSAMYLCASSPREGAGYEQYFGPGTRLTVT.

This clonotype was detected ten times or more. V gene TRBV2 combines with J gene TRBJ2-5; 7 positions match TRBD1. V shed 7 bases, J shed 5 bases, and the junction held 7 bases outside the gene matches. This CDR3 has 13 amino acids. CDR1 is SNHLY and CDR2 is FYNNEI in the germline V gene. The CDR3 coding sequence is TGTGCCAGCAAAGGGGGCCAAGGGGAGACCCAGTACTTC. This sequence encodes CASKGGQGETQYF.

The CDR3 here is CASSYRDRGPKSLTYEQYF. The CDR3 DNA is TGTGCCAGCAGCTACCGGGACAGGGGTCCAAAAAGCTTAACCTACGAGCAGTACTTC. The J gene is TRBJ2-7, the V gene TRBV11-2, with 10 bases matching TRBD1. Trimming at V came to 4 bases and at J to 2 bases, leaving 17 bases not matched to a gene. The CDR3 extends over 19 amino acids. Germline CDR1 and CDR2: SGHAT and FQNNGV.

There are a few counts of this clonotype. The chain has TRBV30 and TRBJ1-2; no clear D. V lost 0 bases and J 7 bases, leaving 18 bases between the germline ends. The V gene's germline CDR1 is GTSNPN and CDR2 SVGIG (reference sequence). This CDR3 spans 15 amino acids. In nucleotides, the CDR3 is TGTGCCTGGAGTGTAGCGCAGGCCCTCCCCGCTGGCTACACCTTC. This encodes CAWSVAQALPAGYTF.

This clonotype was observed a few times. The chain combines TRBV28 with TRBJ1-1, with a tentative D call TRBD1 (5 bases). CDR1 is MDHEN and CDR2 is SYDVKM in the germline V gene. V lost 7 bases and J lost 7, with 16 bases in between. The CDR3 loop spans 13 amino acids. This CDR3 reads CASNAPGAFEAFF. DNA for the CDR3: TGTGCCAGCAATGCACCTGGGGCCTTTGAAGCTTTCTTT.

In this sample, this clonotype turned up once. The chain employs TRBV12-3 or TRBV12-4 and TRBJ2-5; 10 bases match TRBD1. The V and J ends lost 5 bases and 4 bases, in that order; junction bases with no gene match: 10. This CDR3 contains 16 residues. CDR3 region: CASSLHMTGGGETQYF. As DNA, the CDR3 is TGTGCCAGCAGTCTCCATATGACAGGGGGCGGAGAGACCCAGTACTTC.

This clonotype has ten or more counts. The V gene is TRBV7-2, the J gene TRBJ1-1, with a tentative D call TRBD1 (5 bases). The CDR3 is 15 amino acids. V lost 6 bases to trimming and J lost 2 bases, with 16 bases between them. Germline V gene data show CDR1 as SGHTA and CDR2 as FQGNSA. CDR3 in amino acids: CASSSRGMINTEAFF. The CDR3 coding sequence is TGTGCCAGCAGTTCCCGGGGGATGATAAACACTGAAGCTTTCTTT.

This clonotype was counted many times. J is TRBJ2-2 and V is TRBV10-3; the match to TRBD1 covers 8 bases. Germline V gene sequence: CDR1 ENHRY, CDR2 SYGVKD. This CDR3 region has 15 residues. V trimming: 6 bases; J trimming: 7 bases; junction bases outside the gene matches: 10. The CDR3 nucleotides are TGTGCCATCAGCGCGACAGGGGATGGCAACGGGGAGCTGTTTTTT. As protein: CAISATGDGNGELFF.

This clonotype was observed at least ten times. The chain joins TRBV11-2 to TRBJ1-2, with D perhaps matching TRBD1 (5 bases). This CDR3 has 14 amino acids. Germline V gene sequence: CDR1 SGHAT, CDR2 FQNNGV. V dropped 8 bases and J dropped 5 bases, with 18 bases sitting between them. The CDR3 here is CASGPGGEEYGYTF. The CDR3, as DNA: TGTGCCAGCGGCCCCGGGGGTGAGGAATATGGCTACACCTTC.

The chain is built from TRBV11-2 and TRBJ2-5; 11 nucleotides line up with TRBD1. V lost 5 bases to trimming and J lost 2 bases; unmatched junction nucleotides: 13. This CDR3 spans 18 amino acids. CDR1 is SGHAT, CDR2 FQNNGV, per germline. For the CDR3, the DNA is TGTGCCAGCAGCATCGGACAGGGGGCGTTTTTTGTGCAAGAGACCCAGTACTTC. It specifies CASSIGQGAFFVQETQYF.

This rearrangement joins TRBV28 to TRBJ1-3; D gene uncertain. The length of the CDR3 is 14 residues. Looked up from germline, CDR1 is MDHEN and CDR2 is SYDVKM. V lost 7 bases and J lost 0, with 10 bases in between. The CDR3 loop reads CASKDTYSGNTIYF. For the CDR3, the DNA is TGTGCCAGCAAAGACACCTACTCTGGAAACACCATATATTTT.

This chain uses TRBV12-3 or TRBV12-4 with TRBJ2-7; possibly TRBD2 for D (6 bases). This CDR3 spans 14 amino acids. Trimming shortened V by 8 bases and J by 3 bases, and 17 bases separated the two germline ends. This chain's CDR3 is CASCLGGNVYEQYF. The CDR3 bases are TGTGCCAGCTGCTTGGGCGGGAATGTCTACGAGCAGTACTTC.

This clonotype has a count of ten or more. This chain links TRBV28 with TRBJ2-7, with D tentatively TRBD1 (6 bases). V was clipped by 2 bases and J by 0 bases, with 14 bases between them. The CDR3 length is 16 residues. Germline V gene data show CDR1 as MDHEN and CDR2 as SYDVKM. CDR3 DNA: TGTGCCAGCAGTTTACAGACCTTGGACAGCTCCTACGAGCAGTACTTC. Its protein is CASSLQTLDSSYEQYF.

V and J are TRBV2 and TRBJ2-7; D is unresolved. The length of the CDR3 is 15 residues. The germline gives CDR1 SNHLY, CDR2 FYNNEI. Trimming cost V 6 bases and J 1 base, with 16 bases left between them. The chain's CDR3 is CASRGKAATSYEQYF. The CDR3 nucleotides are TGTGCCAGCAGGGGCAAGGCAGCGACGTCCTACGAGCAGTACTTC.

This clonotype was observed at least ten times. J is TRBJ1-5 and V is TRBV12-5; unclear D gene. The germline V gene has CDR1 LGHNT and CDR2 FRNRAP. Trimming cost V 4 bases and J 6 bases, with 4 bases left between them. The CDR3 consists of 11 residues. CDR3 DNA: TGTGCTAGTGGTTCCGGTCAGCCCCAGCATTTT. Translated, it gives CASGSGQPQHF.

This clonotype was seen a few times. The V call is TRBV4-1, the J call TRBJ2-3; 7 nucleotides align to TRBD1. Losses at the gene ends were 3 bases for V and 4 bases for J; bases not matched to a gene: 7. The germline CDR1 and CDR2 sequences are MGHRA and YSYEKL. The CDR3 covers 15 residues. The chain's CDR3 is CASSQTQTGSDTQYF. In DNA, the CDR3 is TGCGCCAGCAGCCAGACACAGACAGGGTCAGATACGCAGTATTTT.

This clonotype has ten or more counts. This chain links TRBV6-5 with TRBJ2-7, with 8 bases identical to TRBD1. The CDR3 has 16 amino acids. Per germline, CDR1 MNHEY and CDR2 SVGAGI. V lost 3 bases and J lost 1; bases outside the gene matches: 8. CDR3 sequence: CASSYSGTGPSYEQYF. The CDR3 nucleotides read TGTGCCAGCAGTTATAGTGGGACAGGTCCGTCCTACGAGCAGTACTTC.

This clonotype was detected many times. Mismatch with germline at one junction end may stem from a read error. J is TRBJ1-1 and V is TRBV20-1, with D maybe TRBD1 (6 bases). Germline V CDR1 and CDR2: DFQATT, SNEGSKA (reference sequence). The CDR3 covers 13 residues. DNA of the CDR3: TGCAGTGCCAGAGGGGGAGATAACACTGAAGCTTTCTTT. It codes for CSARGGDNTEAFF.

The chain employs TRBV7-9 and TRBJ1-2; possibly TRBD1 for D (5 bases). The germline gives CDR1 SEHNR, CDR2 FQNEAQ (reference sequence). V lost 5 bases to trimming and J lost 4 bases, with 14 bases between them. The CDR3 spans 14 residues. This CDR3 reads CASSRLGQTYGYTF. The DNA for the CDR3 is TGTGCCAGCAGCCGGCTGGGGCAGACCTATGGCTACACCTTC.